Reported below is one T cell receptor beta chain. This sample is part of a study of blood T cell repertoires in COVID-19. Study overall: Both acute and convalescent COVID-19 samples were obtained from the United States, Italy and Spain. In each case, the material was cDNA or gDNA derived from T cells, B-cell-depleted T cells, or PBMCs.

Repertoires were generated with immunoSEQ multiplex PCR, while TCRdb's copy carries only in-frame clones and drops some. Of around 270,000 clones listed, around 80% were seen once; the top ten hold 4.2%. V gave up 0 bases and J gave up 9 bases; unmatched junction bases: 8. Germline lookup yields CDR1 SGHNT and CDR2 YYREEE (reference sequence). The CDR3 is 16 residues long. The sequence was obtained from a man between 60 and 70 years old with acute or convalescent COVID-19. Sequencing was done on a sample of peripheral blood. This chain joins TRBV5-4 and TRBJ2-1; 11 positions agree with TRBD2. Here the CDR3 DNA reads TGTGCCAGCAGCTTGGAGATACTAGCGGGAGCTGGTGAGCAGTTCTTC. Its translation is CASSLEILAGAGEQFF.